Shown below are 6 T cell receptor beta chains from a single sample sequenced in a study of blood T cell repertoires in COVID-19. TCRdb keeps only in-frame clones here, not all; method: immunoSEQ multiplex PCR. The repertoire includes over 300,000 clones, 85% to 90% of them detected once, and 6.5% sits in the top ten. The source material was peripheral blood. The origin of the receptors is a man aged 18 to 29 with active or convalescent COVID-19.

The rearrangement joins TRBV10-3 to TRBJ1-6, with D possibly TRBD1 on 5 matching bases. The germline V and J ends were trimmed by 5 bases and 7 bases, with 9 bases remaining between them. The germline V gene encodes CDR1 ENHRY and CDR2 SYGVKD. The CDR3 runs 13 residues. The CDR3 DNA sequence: TGTGCCATCAGTTCACAGGACAATTCACCCCTCCACTTT. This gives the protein CAISSQDNSPLHF.

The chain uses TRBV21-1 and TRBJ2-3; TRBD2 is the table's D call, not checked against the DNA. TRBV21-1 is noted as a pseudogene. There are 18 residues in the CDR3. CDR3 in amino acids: CASSLPVATVLSTDTQYF. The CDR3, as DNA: TGTGCCAGCAGCCTCCCGGTAGCGACTGTCCTTAGCACAGATACGCAGTATTTT.

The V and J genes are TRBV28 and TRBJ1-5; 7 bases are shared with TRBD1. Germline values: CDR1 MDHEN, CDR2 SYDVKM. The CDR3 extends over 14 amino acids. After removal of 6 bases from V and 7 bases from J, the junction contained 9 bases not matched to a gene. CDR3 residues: CASRPPGQSQPQHF. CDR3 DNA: TGTGCCAGCAGGCCTCCGGGACAGAGCCAGCCCCAGCATTTT.

The CDR3 spells CASSRAGLFLSGANVLTF. Here the CDR3 DNA reads TGTGCCAGCAGTCGGGCGGGACTGTTCCTCTCTGGGGCCAACGTCCTGACTTTC. The chain employs TRBV27 and TRBJ2-6, with D perhaps TRBD2 (6 bases). The CDR3 length is 18 residues. CDR1 is MNHEY and CDR2 is SMNVEV in the germline V gene (reference sequence). Trimming took 5 bases from V and 0 from J, leaving 17 bases between them.

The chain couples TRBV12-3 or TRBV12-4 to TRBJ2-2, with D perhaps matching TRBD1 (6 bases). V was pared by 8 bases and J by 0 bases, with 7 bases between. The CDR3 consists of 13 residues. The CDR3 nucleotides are TGTGCCAGCCGGACAGCGAACACCGGGGAGCTGTTTTTT. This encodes CASRTANTGELFF.

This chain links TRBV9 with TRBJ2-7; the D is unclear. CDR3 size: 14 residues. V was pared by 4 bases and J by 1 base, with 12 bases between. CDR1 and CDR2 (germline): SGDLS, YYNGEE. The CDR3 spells CASSSLGGSYEQYF. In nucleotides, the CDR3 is TGTGCCAGCAGCTCCCTCGGCGGATCCTACGAGCAGTACTTC.